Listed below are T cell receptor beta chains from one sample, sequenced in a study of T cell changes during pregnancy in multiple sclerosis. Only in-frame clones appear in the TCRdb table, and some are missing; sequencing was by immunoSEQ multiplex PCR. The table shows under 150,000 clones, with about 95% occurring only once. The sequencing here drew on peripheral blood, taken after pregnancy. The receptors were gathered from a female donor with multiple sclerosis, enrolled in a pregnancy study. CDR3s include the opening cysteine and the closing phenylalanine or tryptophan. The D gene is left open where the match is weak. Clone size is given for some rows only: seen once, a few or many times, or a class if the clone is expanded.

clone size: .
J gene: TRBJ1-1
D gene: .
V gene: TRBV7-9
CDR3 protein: CASSLWRETTEAFF
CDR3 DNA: TGTGCCAGCAGCTTATGGCGGGAAACCACTGAAGCTTTCTTT

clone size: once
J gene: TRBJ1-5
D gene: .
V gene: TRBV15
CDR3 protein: CATSRAPPGSGPSNQPQHF
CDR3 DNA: TGTGCCACCAGCAGAGCCCCCCCGGGGTCAGGTCCAAGCAATCAGCCCCAGCATTTT

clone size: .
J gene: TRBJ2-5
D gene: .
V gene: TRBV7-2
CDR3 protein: CASSFGTLGQETQYF
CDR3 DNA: TGTGCCAGCAGCTTCGGGACACTAGGACAAGAGACCCAGTACTTC

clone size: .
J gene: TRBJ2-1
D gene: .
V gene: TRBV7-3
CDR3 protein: CASSLNVGEQFF
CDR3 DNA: TGTGCCAGCAGCTTAAACGTCGGTGAGCAGTTCTTC

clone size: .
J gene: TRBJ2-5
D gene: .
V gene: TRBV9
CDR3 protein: CASSGTGTQETQYF
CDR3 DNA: TGTGCCAGCAGCGGAACAGGGACCCAAGAGACCCAGTACTTC

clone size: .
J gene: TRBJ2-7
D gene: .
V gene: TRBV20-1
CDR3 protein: CSARDQREQYF
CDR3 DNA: TGCAGTGCTAGAGACCAGCGGGAGCAGTACTTC

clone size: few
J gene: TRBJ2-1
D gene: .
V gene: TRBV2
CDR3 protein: CASSEGGRHNEQFF
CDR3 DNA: TGTGCCAGCAGTGAAGGGGGCAGGCATAATGAGCAGTTCTTC

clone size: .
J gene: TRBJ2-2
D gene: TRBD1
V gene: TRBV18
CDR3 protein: CASSPSRGRTGELFF
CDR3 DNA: TGTGCCAGCTCACCCTCCAGGGGGCGGACCGGGGAGCTGTTTTTT

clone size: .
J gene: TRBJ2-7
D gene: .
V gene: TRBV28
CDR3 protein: CASSFPLGGQSSYEQYF
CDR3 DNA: TGTGCCAGCAGTTTTCCTTTGGGGGGTCAGAGCTCCTACGAGCAGTACTTC

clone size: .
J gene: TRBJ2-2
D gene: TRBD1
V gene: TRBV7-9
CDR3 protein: CASSDRAYTGELFF
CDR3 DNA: TGTGCCAGCTCCGACAGGGCCTACACCGGGGAGCTGTTTTTT

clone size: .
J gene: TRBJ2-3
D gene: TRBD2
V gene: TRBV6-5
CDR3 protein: CASSQTSGSTDTQYF
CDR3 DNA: TGTGCCAGCAGCCAGACTAGCGGCAGCACAGATACGCAGTATTTT

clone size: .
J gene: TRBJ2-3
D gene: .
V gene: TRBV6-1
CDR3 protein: CATKEGVQTDTQYF
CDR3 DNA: TGTGCCACCAAAGAGGGAGTTCAAACAGATACGCAGTATTTT

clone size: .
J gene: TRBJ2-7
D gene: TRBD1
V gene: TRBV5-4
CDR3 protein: CASRKQGQAYEQYF
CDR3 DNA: TGTGCCAGCAGGAAACAGGGGCAGGCTTACGAGCAGTACTTC

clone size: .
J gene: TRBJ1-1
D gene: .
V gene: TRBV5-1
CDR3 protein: CASSPGQRAAGTEAFF
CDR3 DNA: TGCGCCAGCAGCCCTGGACAGAGGGCGGCGGGCACTGAAGCTTTCTTT

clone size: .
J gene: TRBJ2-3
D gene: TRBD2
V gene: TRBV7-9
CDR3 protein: CASSSLTGTRRDTQYF
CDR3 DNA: TGTGCCAGCAGCTCATTGACCGGGACTAGAAGAGATACGCAGTATTTT

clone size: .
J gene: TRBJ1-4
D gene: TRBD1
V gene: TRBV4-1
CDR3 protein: CASSRDTDRGEKLFF
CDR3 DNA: TGCGCCAGCAGCCGAGATACGGACAGGGGGGAAAAACTGTTTTTT

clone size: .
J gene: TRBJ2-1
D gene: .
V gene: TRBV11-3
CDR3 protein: CASSPDGSSYNEQFF
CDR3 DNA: TGTGCCAGCAGTCCCGACGGGAGCTCCTACAATGAGCAGTTCTTC

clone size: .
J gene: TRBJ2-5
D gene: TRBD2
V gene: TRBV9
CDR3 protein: CASGQSSGRGETQYF
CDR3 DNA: TGTGCCAGCGGCCAATCTAGCGGGAGGGGCGAGACCCAGTACTTC

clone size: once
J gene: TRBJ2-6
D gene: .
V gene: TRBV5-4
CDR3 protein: CASSLGGGSGANVLTF
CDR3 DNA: TGTGCCAGCAGCTTGGGTGGGGGGTCCGGGGCCAACGTCCTGACTTTC

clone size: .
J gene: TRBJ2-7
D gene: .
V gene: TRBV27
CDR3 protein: CASSLSVSSYEQYF
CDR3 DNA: TGTGCCAGCAGTTTATCTGTTAGCTCCTACGAGCAGTACTTC

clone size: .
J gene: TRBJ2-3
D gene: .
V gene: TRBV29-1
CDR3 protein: CSVEPDPRGLGTDTQYF
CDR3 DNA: TGCAGCGTTGAACCAGACCCCCGGGGACTTGGCACAGATACGCAGTATTTT

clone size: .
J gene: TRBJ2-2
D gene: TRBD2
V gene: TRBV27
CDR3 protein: CASSLRSGRGIGELFF
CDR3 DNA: TGTGCCAGCAGTCTCCGTAGCGGGAGGGGGATCGGGGAGCTGTTTTTT

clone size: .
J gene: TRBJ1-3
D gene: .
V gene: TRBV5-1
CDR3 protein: CASSLKQGLSGNTIYF
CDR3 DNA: TGCGCCAGCAGCCTTAAGCAGGGACTCTCTGGAAACACCATATATTTT

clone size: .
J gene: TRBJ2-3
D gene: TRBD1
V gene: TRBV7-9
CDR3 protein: CASSSGKRQGTSDTQYF
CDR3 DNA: TGTGCCAGCAGCTCTGGCAAAAGACAGGGGACTTCAGATACGCAGTATTTT

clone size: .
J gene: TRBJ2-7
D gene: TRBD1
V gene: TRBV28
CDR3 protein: CASSSVLSRDRVAYEQYF
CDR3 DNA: TGTGCCAGCAGTTCTGTATTAAGCCGGGACAGGGTGGCCTACGAGCAGTACTTC

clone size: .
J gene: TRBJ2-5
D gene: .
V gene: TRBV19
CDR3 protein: CASSIEGVMAGKVGETQYF
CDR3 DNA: TGTGCCAGTAGTATTGAGGGAGTAATGGCGGGAAAGGTAGGAGAGACCCAGTACTTC

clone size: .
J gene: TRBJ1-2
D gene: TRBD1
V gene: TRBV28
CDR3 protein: CASRQDRGLFGYTF
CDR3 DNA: TGTGCCAGCAGGCAGGACAGGGGACTTTTCGGCTACACCTTC

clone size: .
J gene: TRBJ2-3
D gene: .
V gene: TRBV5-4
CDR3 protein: CASRSSGPSTDTQYF
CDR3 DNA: TGTGCCAGCAGGTCCAGCGGTCCTAGCACAGATACGCAGTATTTT

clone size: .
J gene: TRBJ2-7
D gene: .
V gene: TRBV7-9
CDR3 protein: CASSLEGSGEQYF
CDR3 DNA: TGTGCCAGCAGCTTGGAGGGTTCGGGGGAGCAGTACTTC

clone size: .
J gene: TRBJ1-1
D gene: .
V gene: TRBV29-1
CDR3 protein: CSVVRLLDTEAFF
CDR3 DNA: TGCAGCGTTGTCCGTCTTTTAGACACTGAAGCTTTCTTT

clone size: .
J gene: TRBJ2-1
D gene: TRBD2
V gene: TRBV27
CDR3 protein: CASSLSPGGTRSSSYNEQFF
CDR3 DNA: TGTGCCAGCAGTTTATCGCCGGGGGGAACCAGATCGAGCTCCTACAATGAGCAGTTCTTC

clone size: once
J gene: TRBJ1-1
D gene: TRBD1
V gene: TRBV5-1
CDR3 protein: CASSFLIQGTNTEAFF
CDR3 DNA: TGCGCCAGCAGCTTTTTAATACAGGGGACGAACACTGAAGCTTTCTTT

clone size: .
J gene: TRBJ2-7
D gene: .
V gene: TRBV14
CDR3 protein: CASSQDRGEQYF
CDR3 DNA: TGTGCCAGCAGCCAAGACAGGGGCGAGCAGTACTTC

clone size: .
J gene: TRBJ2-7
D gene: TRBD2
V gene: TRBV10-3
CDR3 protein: CAISGTGLAGGPSNYEQYF
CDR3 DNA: TGTGCCATCAGTGGCACGGGACTAGCGGGAGGGCCCTCGAACTACGAGCAGTACTTC

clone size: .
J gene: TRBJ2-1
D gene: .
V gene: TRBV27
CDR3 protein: CASSLNGNEQFF
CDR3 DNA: TGTGCCAGCAGTTTAAACGGCAATGAGCAGTTCTTC

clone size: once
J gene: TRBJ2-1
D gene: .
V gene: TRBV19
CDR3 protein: CAPRGNEQFF
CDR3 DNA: TGTGCCCCTAGGGGCAATGAGCAGTTCTTC

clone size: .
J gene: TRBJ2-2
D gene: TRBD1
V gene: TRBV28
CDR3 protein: CASWRTGGTGELFF
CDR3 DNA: TGTGCCAGCTGGCGGACAGGGGGCACCGGGGAGCTGTTTTTT

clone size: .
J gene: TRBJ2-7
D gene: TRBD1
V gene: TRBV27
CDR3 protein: CASSLSRDSEQYF
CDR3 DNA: TGTGCCAGCAGTTTATCCCGGGACAGCGAGCAGTACTTC

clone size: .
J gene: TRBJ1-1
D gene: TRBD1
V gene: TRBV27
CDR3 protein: CASSWGQLNTEAFF
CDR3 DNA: TGTGCCAGCAGCTGGGGACAGTTGAACACTGAAGCTTTCTTT

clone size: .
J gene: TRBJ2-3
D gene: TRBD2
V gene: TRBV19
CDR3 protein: CASRPGLLAGGSDTQYF
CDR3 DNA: TGTGCCAGTAGGCCAGGGCTACTAGCGGGAGGTTCAGATACGCAGTATTTT

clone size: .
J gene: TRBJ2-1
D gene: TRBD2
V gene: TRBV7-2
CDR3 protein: CASSRRTSGRASKQFF
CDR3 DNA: TGTGCCAGCAGCCGACGGACTAGCGGGAGGGCCTCGAAGCAGTTCTTC

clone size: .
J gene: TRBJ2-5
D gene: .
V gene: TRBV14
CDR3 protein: CASSQETGYETQYF
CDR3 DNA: TGTGCCAGCAGCCAAGAAACAGGGTACGAGACCCAGTACTTC

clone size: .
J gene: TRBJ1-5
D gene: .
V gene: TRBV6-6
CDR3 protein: CASSYWPTDNQPQHF
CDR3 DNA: TGTGCCAGCAGTTACTGGCCGACAGACAATCAGCCCCAGCATTTT

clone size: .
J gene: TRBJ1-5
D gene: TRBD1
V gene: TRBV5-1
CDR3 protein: CASSLDPTGSQPQHF
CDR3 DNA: TGCGCCAGCAGCTTGGACCCGACAGGGAGTCAGCCCCAGCATTTT

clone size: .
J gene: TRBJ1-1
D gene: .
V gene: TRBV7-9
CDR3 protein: CASNDPGTNWNTEAFF
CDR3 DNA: TGTGCCAGCAACGACCCAGGTACCAACTGGAACACTGAAGCTTTCTTT

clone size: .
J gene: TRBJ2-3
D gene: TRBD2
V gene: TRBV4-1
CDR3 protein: CASSQDVPSGSDDTQYF
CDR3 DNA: TGCGCCAGCAGCCAAGATGTGCCAAGCGGGAGCGACGATACGCAGTATTTT

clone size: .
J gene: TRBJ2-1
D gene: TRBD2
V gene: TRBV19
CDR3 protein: CASSTRRTSGRYNEQFF
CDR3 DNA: TGTGCCAGTAGTACCAGGAGGACTAGCGGGAGATACAATGAGCAGTTCTTC

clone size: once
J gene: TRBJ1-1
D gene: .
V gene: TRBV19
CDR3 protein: CASTSWREDTEAFF
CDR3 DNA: TGTGCCAGCACTTCCTGGCGGGAGGACACTGAAGCTTTCTTT

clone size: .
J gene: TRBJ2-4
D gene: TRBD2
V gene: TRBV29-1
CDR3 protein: CSVILGRDIQYF
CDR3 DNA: TGCAGCGTTATCCTGGGGAGGGACATTCAGTACTTC

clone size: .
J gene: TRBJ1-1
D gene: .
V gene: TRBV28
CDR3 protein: CASCNAGAATEAFF
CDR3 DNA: TGTGCCAGCTGCAATGCGGGGGCGGCAACTGAAGCTTTCTTT

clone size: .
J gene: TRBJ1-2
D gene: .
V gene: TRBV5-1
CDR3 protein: CASSPVAGNYGYTF
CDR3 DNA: TGCGCCAGCAGCCCAGTGGCAGGAAACTATGGCTACACCTTC

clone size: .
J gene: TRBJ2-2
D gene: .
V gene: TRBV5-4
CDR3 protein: CASRPGLNTGELFF
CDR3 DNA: TGTGCCAGCAGGCCGGGACTCAACACCGGGGAGCTGTTTTTT